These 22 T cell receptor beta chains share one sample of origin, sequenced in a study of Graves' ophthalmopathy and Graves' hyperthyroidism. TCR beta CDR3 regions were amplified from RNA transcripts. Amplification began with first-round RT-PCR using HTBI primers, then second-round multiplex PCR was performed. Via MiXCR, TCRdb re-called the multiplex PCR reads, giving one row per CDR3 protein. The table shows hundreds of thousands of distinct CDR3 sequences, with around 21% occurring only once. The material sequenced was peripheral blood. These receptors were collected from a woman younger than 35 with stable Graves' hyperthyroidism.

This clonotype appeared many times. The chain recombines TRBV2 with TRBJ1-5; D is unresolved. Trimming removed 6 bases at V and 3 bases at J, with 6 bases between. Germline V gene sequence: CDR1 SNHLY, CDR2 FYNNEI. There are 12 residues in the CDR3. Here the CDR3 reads CASRAYNQPQHF. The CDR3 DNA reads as TGTGCCAGCAGAGCTTACAATCAGCCCCAGCATTTT.

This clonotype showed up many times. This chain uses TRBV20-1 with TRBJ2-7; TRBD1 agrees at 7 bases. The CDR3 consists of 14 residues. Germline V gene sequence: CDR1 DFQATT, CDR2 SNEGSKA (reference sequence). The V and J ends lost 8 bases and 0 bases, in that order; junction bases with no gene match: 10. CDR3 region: CSHRGTMSSYEQYF. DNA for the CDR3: TGCAGTCACAGGGGAACTATGAGCTCCTACGAGCAGTACTTC.

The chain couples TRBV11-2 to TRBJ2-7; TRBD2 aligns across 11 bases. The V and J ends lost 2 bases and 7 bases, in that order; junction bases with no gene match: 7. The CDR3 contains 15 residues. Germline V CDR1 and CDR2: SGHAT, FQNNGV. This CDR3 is CASSLLLLAGGEQYF. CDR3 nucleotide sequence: TGTGCCAGCAGCTTACTTCTGCTAGCGGGAGGAGAGCAGTACTTC.

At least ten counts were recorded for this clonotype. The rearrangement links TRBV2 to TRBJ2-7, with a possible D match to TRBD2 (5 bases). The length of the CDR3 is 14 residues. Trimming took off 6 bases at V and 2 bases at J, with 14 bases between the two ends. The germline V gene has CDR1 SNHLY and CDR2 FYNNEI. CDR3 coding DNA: TGTGCCAGCAGGTCGACTACATCAACCTACGAGCAGTACTTC. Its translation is CASRSTTSTYEQYF.

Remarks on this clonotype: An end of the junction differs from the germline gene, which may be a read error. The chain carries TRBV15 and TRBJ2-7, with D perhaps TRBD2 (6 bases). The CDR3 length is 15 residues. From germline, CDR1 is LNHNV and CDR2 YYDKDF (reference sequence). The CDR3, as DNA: TGTGCCACCAGCTACCCGGGACTGGGGGTTTACGATCAGTACTTC. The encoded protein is CATSYPGLGVYDQYF.

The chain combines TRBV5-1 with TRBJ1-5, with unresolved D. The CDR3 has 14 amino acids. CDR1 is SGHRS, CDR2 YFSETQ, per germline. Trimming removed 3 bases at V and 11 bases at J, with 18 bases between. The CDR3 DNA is TGCGCCAGCAGCTCCCAAGGGAGAGAGGATTCCCAGCATTTT. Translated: CASSSQGREDSQHF.

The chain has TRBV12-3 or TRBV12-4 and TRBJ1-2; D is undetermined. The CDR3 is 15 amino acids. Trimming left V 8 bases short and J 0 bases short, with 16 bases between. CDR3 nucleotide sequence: TGTGCCAGCGCCAAGTGGAGTGCATCTAACTATGGCTACACCTTC. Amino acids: CASAKWSASNYGYTF.

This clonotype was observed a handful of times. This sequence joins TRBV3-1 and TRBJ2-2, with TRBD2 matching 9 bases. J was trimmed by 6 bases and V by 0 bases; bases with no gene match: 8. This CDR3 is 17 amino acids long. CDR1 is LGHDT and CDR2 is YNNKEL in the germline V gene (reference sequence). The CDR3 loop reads CASSQEGLAGTAGELFF. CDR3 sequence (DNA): TGTGCCAGCAGCCAAGAGGGGCTAGCGGGAACCGCCGGGGAGCTGTTTTTT. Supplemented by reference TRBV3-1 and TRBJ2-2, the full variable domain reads DTAVSQTPKYLVTQMGNDKSIKCEQNLGHDTMYWYKQDSKKFLKIMFSYNNKELIINETVPNRFSPKSPDKAHLNLHINSLELGDSAVYFCASSQEGLAGTAGELFFGEGSRLTVL.

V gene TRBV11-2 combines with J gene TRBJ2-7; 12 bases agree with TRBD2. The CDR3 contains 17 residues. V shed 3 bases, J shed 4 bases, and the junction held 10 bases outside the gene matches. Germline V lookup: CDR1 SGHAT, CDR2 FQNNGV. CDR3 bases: TGTGCCAGCAGCTTCCCTCTAGCGGGAGGGCCCGCATACGAGCAGTACTTC. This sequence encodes CASSFPLAGGPAYEQYF.

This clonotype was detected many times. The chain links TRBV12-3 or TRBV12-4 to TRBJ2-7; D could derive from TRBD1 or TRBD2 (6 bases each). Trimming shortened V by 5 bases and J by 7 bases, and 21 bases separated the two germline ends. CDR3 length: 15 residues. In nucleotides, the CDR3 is TGTGCCAGCAGTAGAGGACGGAGGGGGACGGGGGAGCAGTACTTC. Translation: CASSRGRRGTGEQYF.

The CDR3 DNA follows: TGTGCTAGTGGTTTGGTACCTCTGGAGACGTCCGGCGAGCAGTACTTC. This sequence encodes CASGLVPLETSGEQYF. This chain connects TRBV12-5 to TRBJ2-7; D gene unclear. The CDR3 is 16 residues long. Per the germline V gene, CDR1 is LGHNT and CDR2 is FRNRAP. The V end lost 0 bases, the J end lost 6 bases, and 18 bases lay between the germline ends. The variable domain in full, completed from reference TRBV12-5 and TRBJ2-7, reads DARVTQTPRHKVTEMGQEVTMRCQPILGHNTVFWYRQTMMQGLELLAYFRNRAPLDDSGMPKDRFSAEMPDATLATLKIQPSEPRDSAVYFCASGLVPLETSGEQYFGPGTRLTVT.

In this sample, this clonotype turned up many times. CDR3 sequence: CASSVSSGRGETQYF. CDR3 nucleotide sequence: TGTGCCAGCAGCGTGTCTAGCGGGAGGGGAGAGACCCAGTACTTC. The chain recombines TRBV9 with TRBJ2-5, with 12 bases lining up with TRBD2. CDR3 length: 15 amino acids. Losses at the gene ends were 2 bases for V and 4 bases for J; bases not matched to a gene: 3. CDR1 is SGDLS, CDR2 YYNGEE, per germline.

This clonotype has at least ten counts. The CDR3, as DNA: TGTGCCAGCAGCCCAGGGACTATTCCGTACGAGCAGTACTTC. Its protein product is CASSPGTIPYEQYF. V is TRBV7-2 and J is TRBJ2-7; 7 bases are a match to TRBD2. Unmatched junction bases numbered 8, after V lost 5 bases and J lost 4 bases. Germline V gives CDR1 SGHTA, CDR2 FQGNSA. The CDR3 covers 14 residues.

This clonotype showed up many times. The CDR3 spells CASSRRGIQGADSTEAFF. CDR3 sequence (DNA): TGTGCCAGCAGCCGGAGGGGAATACAGGGGGCTGATAGCACTGAAGCTTTCTTT. V gene TRBV7-3 combines with J gene TRBJ1-1; 9 nucleotides align to TRBD1. Trimming took 5 bases from V and 4 from J; bases not matched to a gene: 17. CDR1 is SGHTA and CDR2 is FQGTGA in the germline V gene. The CDR3 contains 18 residues.

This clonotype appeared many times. As DNA, the CDR3 is TGTGCCAGCAGTGAACTCGCGGACAGGTCCTACGGGGGAGCTCGCGAGCAGTACTTC. This translates into CASSELADRSYGGAREQYF. The chain has TRBV25-1 and TRBJ2-7, with D perhaps matching TRBD1 (7 bases). Germline V lookup: CDR1 MGHDK, CDR2 SYGVNS. The CDR3 is 19 amino acids. The germline V and J ends were trimmed by 2 bases and 6 bases, with 29 bases remaining between them.

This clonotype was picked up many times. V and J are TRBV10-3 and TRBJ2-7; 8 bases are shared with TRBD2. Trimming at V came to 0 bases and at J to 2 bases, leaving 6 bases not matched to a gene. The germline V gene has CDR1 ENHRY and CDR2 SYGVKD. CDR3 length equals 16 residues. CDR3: CAISESIAGKPYEQYF. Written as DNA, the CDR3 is TGTGCCATCAGTGAGTCGATAGCGGGAAAACCCTACGAGCAGTACTTC.

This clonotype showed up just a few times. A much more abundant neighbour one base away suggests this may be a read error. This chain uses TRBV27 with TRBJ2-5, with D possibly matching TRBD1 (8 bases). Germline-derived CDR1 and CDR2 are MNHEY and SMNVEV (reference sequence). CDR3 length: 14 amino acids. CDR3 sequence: CASSFQGAGETKYF. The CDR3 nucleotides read TGTGCCAGCAGTTTCCAGGGGGCGGGGGAGACCAAGTACTTC.

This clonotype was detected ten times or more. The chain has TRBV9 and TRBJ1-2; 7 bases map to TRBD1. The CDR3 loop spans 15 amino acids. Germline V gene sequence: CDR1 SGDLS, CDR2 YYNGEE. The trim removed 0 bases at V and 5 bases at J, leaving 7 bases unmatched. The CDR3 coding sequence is TGTGCCAGCAGCGTAGACCCGGGACAGACATATGGCTACACCTTC. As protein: CASSVDPGQTYGYTF.

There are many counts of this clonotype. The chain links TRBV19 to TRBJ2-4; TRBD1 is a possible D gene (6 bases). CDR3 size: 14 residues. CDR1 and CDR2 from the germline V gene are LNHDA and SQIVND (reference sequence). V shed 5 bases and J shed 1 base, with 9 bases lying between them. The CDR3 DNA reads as TGTGCCAGTAGTGCCACAGGGGCCAAAAACATTCAGTACTTC. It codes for CASSATGAKNIQYF.

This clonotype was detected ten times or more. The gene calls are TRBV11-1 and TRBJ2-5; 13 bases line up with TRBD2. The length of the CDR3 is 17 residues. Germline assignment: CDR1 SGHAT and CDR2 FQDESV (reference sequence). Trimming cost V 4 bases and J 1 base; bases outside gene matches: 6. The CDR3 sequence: CASSSGLAGDVQETQYF. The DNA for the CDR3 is TGTGCCAGCAGCTCAGGACTAGCGGGAGATGTCCAAGAGACCCAGTACTTC.

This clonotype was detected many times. DNA for the CDR3: TGTGCCAGCAGTATTCTTGACAGGGCTGGCGAAGCTTTCTTT. It is translated as CASSILDRAGEAFF. The chain combines TRBV27 with TRBJ1-1; TRBD1 matches at 7 bases. The germline gives CDR1 MNHEY, CDR2 SMNVEV (reference sequence). The CDR3 is made up of 14 amino acids. With 5 bases clipped from V and 8 bases from J, the junction kept 11 bases outside the gene matches.

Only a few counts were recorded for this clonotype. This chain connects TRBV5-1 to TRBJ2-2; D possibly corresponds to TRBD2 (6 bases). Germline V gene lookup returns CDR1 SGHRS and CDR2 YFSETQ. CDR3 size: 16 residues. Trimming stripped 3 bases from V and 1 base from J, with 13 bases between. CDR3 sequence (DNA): TGCGCCAGCAGCTCAGCCGGGACTGGGAACACCGGGGAGCTGTTTTTT. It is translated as CASSSAGTGNTGELFF.